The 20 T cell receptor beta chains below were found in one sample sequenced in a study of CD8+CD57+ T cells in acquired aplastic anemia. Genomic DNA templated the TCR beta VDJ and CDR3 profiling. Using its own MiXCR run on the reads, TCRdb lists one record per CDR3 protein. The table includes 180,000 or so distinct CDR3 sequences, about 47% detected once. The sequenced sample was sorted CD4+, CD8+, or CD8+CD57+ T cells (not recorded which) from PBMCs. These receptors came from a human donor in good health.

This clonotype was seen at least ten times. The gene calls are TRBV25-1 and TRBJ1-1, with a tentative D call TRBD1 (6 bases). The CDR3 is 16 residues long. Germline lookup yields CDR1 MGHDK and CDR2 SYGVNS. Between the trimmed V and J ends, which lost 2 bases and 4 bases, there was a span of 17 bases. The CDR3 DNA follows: TGTGCCAGCAGTGAAGCCGGACGAGGGGGTTTCACTGAAGCTTTCTTT. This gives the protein CASSEAGRGGFTEAFF. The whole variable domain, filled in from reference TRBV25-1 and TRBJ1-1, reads EADIYQTPRYLVIGTGKKITLECSQTMGHDKMYWYQQDPGMELHLIHYSYGVNSTEKGDLSSESTVSRIRTEHFPLTLESARPSHTSQYLCASSEAGRGGFTEAFFGQGTRLTVV.

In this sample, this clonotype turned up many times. Written as DNA, the CDR3 is TGCGCCAGCAGCACTCTGGGAGGGAGTAATGAAAAACTGTTTTTT. Protein product: CASSTLGGSNEKLFF. The chain joins TRBV5-1 to TRBJ1-4; D unresolved. Trimming shortened V by 4 bases and J by 4 bases, and 14 bases separated the two germline ends. The CDR3 length is 15 residues. Germline values: CDR1 SGHRS, CDR2 YFSETQ.

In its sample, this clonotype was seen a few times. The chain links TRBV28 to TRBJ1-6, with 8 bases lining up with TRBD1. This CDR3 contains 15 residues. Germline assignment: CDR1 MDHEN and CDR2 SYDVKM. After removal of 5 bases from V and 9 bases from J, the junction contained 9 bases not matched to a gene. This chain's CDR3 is CASSPDRAPSSPLHF. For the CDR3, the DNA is TGTGCCAGCAGTCCGGACAGGGCCCCAAGTTCACCCCTCCACTTT.

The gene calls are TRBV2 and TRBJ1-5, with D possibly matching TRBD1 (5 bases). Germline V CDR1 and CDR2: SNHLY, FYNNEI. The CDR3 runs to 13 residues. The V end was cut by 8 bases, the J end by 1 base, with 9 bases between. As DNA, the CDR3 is TGTGCCAGCTGGGACTGCAGCAATCAGCCCCAGCATTTT. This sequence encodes CASWDCSNQPQHF.

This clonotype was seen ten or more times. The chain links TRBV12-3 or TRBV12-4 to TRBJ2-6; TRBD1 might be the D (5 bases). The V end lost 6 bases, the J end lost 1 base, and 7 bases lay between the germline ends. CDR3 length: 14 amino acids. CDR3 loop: CASRRQSGANVLTF. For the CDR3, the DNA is TGTGCCAGCAGAAGACAGTCTGGGGCCAACGTCCTGACTTTC.

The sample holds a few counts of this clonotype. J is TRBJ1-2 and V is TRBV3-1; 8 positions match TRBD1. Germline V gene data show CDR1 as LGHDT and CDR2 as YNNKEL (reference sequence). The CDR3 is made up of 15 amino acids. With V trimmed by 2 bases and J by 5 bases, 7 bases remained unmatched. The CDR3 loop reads CASSQSDRVAYGYTF. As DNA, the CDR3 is TGTGCCAGCAGCCAATCGGACAGGGTAGCTTATGGCTACACCTTC.

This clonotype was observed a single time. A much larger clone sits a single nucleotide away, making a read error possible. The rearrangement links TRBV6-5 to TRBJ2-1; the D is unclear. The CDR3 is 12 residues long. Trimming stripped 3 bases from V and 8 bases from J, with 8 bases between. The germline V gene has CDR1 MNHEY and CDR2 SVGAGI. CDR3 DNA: TGTGCCAGCAGTTATCCTCGGGATGAGCAGTTCTTC. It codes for CASSYPRDEQFF.

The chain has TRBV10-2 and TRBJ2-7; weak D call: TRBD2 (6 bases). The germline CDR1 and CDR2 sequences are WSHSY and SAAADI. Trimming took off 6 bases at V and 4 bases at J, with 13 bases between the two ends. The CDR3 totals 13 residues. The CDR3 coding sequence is TGCGCCAGCAGGAGAGGAGGGGAGTACGAGCAGTACTTC. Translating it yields CASRRGGEYEQYF.

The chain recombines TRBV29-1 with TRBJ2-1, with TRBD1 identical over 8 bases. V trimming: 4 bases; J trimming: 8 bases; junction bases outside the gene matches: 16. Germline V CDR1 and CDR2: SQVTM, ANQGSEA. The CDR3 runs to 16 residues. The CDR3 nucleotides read TGCAGCGTTGGAGGTTTTATCGGGACAGGACCCGATGAGCAGTTCTTC. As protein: CSVGGFIGTGPDEQFF.

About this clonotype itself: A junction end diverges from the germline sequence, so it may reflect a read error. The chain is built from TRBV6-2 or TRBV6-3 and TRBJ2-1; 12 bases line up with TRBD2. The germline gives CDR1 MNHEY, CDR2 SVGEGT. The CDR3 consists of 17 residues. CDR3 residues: CASSTLAGGLGYNEQSF. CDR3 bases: TGTGCCAGCAGTACTCTAGCGGGAGGGCTAGGGTACAATGAGCAGTCCTTC.

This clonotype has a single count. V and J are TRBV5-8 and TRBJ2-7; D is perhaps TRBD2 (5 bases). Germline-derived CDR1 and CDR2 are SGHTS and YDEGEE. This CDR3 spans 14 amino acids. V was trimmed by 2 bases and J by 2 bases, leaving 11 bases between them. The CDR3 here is CASSLAVGTYEQYF. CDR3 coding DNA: TGTGCCAGCAGCTTAGCGGTGGGGACCTACGAGCAGTACTTC.

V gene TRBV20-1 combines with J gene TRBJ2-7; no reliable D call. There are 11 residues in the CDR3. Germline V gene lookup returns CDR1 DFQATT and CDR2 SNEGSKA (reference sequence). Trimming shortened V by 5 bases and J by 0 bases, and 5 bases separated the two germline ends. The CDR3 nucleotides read TGCAGTGCTCCAAGCTCCTACGAGCAGTACTTC. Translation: CSAPSSYEQYF.

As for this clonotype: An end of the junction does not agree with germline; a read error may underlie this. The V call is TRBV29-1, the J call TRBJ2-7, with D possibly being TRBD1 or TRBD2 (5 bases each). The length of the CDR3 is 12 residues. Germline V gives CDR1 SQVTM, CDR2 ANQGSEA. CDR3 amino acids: CNVSGTSYEQYF. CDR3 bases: TGCAACGTTTCCGGGACCTCCTACGAGCAGTACTTC.

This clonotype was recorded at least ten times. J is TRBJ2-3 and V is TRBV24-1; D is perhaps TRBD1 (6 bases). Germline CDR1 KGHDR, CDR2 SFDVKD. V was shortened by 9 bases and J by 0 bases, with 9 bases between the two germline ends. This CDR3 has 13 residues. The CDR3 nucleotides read TGTGCCACCGCCACAGGGAGCACAGATACGCAGTATTTT. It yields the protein CATATGSTDTQYF.

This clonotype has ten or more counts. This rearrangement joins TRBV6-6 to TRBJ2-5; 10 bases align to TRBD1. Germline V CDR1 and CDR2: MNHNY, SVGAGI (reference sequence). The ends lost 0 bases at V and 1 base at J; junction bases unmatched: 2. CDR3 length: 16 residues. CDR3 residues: CASSYSGTGVQETQYF. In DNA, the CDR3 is TGTGCCAGCAGTTACTCTGGGACAGGGGTCCAAGAGACCCAGTACTTC.

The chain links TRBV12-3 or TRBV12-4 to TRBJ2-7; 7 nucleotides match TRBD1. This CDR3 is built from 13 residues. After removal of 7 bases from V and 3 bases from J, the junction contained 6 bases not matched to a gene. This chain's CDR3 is CASKGDSLYEQYF. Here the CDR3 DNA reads TGTGCCAGCAAGGGGGACAGTCTCTACGAGCAGTACTTC.

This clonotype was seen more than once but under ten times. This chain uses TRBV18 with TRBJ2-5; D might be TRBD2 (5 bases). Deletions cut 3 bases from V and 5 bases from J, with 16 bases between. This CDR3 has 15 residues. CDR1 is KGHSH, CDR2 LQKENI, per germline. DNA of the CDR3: TGTGCCAGCTCACCGCCTGGGGAGTCAAGGGAGACCCAGTACTTC. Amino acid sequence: CASSPPGESRETQYF.

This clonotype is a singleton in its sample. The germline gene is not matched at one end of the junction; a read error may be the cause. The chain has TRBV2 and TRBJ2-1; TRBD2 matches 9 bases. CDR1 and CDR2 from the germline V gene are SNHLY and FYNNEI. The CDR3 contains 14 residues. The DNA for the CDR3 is TGTGCCTGGAGTGGCCTAGCGGGACTCAATGAGCAGTCCTTC. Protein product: CAWSGLAGLNEQSF.

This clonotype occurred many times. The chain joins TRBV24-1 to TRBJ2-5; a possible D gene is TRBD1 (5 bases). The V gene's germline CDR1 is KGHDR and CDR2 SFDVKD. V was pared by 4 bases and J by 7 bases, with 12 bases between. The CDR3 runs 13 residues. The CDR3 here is CATSDPDSRTQYF. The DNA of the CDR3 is TGTGCCACCAGTGACCCCGACAGTAGGACCCAGTACTTC.

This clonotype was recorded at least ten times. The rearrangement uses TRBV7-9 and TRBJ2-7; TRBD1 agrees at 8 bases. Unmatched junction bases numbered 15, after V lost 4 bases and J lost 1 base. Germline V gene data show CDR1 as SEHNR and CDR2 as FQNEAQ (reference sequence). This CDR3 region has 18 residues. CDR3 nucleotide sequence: TGTGCCAGCAGCTCAGACTACAGGGGGATAGGTGGTTCCTACGAGCAGTACTTC. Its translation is CASSSDYRGIGGSYEQYF.